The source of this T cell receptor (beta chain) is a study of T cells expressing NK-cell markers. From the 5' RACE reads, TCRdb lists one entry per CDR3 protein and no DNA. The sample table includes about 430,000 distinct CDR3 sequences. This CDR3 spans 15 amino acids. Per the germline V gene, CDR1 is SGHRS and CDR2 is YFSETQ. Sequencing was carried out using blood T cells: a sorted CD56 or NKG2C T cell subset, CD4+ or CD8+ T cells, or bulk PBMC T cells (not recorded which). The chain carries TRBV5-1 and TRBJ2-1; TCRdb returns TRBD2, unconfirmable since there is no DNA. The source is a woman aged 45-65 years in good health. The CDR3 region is CASSLEPSVYNEQFF.